This T cell receptor beta chain was retrieved from a study of breast tumors, draining lymph nodes, adjacent tissues. By its share, this clonotype is medium-sized. TCRdb called the multiplex PCR reads again in MiXCR, with one record for every CDR3 protein. Here the sample spans more than 80,000 distinct CDR3 sequences, about 29% being singletons. Breast cancer patients provided tissue from their axillary draining lymph nodes. The TCR was taken from a female donor with breast cancer. Some clones in this sample may be carry-over from other donors' samples. Specimen: axillary lymph node tissue.

CDR3: CASSLGDGEKLFF. The CDR3 DNA is TGCGCCAGCAGCTTGGGGGACGGTGAAAAACTGTTTTTT. The chain links TRBV5-1 to TRBJ1-4; TRBD1 is a possible D gene (5 bases). The CDR3 contains 13 residues. Trimming took off 0 bases at V and 7 bases at J, with 7 bases between the two ends. Germline V gives CDR1 SGHRS, CDR2 YFSETQ.